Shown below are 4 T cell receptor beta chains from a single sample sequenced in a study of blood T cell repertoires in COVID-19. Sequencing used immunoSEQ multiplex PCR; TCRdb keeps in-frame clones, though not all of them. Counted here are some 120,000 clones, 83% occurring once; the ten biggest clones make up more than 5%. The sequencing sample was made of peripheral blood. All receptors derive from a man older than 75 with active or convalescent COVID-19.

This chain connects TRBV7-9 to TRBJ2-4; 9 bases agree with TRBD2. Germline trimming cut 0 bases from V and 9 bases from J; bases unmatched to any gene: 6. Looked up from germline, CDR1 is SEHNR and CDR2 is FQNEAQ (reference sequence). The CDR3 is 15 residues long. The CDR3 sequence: CASSLARGGVGIQYF. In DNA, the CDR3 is TGTGCCAGCAGCTTAGCGCGGGGGGGAGTTGGCATTCAGTACTTC.

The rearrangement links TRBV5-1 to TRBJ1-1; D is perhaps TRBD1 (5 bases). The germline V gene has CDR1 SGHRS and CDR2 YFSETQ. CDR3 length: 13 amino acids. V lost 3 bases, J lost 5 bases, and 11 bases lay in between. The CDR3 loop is CASSSGVGTEAFF. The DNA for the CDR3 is TGCGCCAGCAGCTCGGGGGTGGGTACTGAAGCTTTCTTT.

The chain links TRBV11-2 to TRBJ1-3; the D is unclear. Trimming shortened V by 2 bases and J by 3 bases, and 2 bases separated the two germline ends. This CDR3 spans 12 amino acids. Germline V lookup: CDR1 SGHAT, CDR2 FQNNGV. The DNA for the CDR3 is TGTGCCAGCAGCTTATATGGAAACACCATATATTTT. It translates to CASSLYGNTIYF. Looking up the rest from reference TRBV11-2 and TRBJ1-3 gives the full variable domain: EAGVAQSPRYKIIEKRQSVAFWCNPISGHATLYWYQQILGQGPKLLIQFQNNGVVDDSQLPKDRFSAERLKGVDSTLKIQPAKLEDSAVYLCASSLYGNTIYFGEGSWLTVV.

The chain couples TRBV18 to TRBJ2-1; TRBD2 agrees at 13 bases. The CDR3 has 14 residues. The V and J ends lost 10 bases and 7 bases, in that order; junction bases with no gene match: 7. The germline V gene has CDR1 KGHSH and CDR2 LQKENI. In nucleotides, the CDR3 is TGTGCCACCGCACTAGCGGGGGGGTCTAATGAGCAGTTCTTC. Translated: CATALAGGSNEQFF. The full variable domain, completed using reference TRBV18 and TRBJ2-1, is NAGVMQNPRHLVRRRGQEARLRCSPMKGHSHVYWYRQLPEEGLKFMVYLQKENIIDESGMPKERFSAEFPKEGPSILRIQQVVRGDSAAYFCATALAGGSNEQFFGPGTRLTVL.